This paragraph reports one T cell receptor (beta chain). What it binds is unknown. Produced via immunoSEQ multiplex PCR; TCRdb's table is partial and in-frame only. The sample lists roughly 35,000 clones, approximately 80% occurring once. This sample is part of a study of T cells in narcolepsy. Study-wide findings and caveats: No autoreactive T cell clone sequences appeared in some memory CD4+ repertoires. Reportedly, autoreactive clonotypes were serially detected in patients' blood but not controls'. Same-patient CSF and blood CD4+ T cell clonotypes included HCRT-specific and TRIB2-specific autoreactive ones.

The germline gives CDR1 MDHEN, CDR2 SYDVKM. V was clipped by 4 bases and J by 0 bases, with 4 bases between them. The CDR3 has 13 residues. The source material was memory (CD45RA-) CD4+ T cells from blood. V gene TRBV28 combines with J gene TRBJ1-3; D ambiguous. This TCR derives from a human donor in good health. Here the CDR3 DNA reads TGTGCCAGCAGTTCCCCCTCTGGAAACACCATATATTTT. Its protein product is CASSSPSGNTIYF.